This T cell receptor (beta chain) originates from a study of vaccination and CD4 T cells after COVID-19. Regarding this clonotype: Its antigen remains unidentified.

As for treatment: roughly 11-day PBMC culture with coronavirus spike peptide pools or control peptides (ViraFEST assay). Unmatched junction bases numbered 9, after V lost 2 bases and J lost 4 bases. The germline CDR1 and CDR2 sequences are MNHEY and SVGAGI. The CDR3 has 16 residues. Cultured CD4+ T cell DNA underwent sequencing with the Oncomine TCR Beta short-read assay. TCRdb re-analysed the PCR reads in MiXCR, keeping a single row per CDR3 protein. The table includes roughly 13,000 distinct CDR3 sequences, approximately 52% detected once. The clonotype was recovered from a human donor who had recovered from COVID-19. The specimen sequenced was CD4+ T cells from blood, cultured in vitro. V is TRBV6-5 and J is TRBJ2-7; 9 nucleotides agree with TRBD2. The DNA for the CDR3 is TGTGCCAGCAGTTACCGACTTGCGGGAGGGCGTTACGAGCAGTACTTC. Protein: CASSYRLAGGRYEQYF.